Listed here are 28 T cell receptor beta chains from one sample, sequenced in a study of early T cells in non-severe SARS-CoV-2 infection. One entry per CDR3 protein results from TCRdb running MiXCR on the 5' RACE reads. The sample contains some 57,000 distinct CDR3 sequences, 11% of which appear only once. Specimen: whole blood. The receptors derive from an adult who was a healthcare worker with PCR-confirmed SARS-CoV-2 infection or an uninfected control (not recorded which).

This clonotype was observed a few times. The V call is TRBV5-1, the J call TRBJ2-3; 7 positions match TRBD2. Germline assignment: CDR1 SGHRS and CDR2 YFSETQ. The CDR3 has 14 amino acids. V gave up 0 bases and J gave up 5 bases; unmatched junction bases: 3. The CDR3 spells CASSLGTREDTQYF. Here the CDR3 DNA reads TGCGCCAGCAGCTTGGGGACTAGGGAAGATACGCAGTATTTT.

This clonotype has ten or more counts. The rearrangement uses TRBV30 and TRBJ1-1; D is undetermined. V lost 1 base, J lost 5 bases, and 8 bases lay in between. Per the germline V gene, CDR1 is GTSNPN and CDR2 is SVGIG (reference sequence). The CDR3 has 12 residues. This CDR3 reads CAWSAFATEAFF. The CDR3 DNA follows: TGTGCCTGGAGTGCTTTCGCTACTGAAGCTTTCTTT.

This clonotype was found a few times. The CDR3 sequence: CASSLRDPNTQYF. The CDR3 region has the DNA TGCGCCAGCAGCTTGAGGGACCCTAATACGCAGTATTTT. This chain uses TRBV5-1 with TRBJ2-3; the D gene could be TRBD1 or TRBD2 (5 bases each). Trimming removed 1 base at V and 7 bases at J, with 10 bases between. CDR1 is SGHRS and CDR2 is YFSETQ in the germline V gene. The CDR3 spans 13 residues.

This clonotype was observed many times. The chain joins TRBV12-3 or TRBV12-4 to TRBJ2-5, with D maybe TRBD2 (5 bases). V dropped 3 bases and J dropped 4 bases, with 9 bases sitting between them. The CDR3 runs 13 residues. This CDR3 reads CASSFPGSETQYF. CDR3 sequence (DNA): TGTGCCAGCAGTTTTCCGGGGTCAGAGACCCAGTACTTC.

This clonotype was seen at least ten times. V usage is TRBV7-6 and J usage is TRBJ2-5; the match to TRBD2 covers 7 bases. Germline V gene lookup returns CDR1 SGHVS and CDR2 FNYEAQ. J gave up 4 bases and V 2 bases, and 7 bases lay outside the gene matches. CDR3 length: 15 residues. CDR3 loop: CASSLIGGGAETQYF. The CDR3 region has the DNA TGTGCCAGCAGCTTAATTGGGGGGGGAGCAGAGACCCAGTACTTC.

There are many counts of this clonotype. CDR3 nucleotides: TGTGCCAGCTCACCACGGGGGACCCAACAAGAGACCCAGTACTTC. Translated, it gives CASSPRGTQQETQYF. This chain uses TRBV18 with TRBJ2-5; D tentatively reads TRBD1 or TRBD2 (5 bases each). The CDR3 covers 15 residues. The germline V and J ends were trimmed by 1 base and 2 bases, with 11 bases remaining between them. Germline lookup yields CDR1 KGHSH and CDR2 LQKENI.

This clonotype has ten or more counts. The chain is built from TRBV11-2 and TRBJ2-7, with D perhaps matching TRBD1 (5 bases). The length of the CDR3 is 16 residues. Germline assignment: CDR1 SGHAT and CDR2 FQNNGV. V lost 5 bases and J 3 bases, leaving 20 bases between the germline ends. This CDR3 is CASSPFRAGSYYEQYF. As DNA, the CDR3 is TGTGCCAGCAGCCCGTTCCGGGCAGGGTCATACTACGAGCAGTACTTC.

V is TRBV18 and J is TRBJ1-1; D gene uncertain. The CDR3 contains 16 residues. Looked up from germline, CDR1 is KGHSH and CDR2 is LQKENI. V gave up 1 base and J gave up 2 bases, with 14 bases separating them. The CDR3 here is CASSPQVTAANTEAFF. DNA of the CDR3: TGTGCCAGCTCACCACAGGTCACAGCTGCAAACACTGAAGCTTTCTTT.

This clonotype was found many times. CDR3 nucleotides: TGTGCCAGCAGCCAATCGACAGGGAGTCGGTATTTT. It translates to CASSQSTGSRYF. V usage is TRBV3-1 and J usage is TRBJ1-3, with 7 positions matching TRBD1. Per germline, CDR1 LGHDT and CDR2 YNNKEL (reference sequence). The CDR3 spans 12 residues. The junction had 8 bases not matched to a gene; V was cut back by 2 bases and J by 16 bases.

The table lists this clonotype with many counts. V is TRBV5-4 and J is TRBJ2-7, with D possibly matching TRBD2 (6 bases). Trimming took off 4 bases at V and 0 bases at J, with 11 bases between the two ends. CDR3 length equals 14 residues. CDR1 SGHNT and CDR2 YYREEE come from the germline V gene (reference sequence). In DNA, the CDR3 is TGTGCCAGCAGCCGGGACTCCTACTCCTACGAGCAGTACTTC. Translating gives CASSRDSYSYEQYF.

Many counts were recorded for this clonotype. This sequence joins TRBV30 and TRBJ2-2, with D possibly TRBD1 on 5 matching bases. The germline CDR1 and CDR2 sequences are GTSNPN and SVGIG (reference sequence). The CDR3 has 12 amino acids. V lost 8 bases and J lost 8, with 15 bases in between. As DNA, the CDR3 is TGTGCCGGCCGCCAGGGTCCAGGGGAGCTGTTTTTT. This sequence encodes CAGRQGPGELFF.

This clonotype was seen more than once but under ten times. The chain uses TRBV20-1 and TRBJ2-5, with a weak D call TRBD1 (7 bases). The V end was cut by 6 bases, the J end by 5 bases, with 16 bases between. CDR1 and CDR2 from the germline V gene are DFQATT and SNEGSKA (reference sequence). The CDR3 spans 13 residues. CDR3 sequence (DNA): TGCAGTGCCAATCAGGGGGGCAGGGAGACCCAGTACTTC. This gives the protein CSANQGGRETQYF.

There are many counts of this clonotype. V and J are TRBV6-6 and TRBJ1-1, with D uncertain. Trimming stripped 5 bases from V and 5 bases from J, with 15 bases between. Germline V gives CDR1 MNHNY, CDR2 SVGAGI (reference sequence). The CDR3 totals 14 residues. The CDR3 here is CASSVELGGTEAFF. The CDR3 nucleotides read TGTGCCAGCAGTGTAGAATTGGGCGGGACTGAAGCTTTCTTT.

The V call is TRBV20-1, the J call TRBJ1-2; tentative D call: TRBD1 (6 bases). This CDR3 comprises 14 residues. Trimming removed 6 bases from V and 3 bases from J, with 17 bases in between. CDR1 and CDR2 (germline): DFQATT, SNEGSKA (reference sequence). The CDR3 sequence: CSAERTASDYGYTF. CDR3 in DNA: TGCAGTGCCGAGCGGACAGCCTCCGACTATGGCTACACCTTC.

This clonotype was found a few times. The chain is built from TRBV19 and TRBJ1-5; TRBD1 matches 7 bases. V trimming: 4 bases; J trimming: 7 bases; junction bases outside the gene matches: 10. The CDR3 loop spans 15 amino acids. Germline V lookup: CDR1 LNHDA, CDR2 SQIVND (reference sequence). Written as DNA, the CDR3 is TGTGCCAGTAGTACCCTCGGGACAGTTGGACAGCCCCAGCATTTT. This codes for CASSTLGTVGQPQHF.

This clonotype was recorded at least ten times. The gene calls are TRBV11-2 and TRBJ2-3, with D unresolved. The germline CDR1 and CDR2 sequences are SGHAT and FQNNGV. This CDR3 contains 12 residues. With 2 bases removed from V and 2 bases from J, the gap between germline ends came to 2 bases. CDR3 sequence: CASSLFTDTQYF. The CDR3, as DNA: TGTGCCAGCAGCTTATTCACAGATACGCAGTATTTT. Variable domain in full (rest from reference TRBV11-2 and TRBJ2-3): EAGVAQSPRYKIIEKRQSVAFWCNPISGHATLYWYQQILGQGPKLLIQFQNNGVVDDSQLPKDRFSAERLKGVDSTLKIQPAKLEDSAVYLCASSLFTDTQYFGPGTRLTVL.

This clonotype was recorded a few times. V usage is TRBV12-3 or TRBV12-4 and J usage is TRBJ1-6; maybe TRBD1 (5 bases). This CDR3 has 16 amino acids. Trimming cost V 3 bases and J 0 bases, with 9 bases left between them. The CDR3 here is CASSFGGSSYNSPLHF. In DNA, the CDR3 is TGTGCCAGCAGTTTTGGGGGGAGCTCCTATAATTCACCCCTCCACTTT.

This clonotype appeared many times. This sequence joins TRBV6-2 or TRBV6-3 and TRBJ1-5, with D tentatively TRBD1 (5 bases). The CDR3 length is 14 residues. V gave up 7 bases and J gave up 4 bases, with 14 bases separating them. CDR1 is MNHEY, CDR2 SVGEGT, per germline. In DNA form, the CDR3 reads TGTGCCAGCACCGAGGCCACAGGTAATCAGCCCCAGCATTTT. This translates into CASTEATGNQPQHF.

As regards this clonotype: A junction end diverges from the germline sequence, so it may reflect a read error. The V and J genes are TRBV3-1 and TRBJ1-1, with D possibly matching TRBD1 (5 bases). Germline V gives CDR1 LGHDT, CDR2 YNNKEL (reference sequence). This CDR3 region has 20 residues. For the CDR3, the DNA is TGTGCCAGCAGCCAAGAGCAGCTGCAAATCCCCCTACAAACCGGGACTGAAGTTTTCTTT. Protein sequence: CASSQEQLQIPLQTGTEVFF.

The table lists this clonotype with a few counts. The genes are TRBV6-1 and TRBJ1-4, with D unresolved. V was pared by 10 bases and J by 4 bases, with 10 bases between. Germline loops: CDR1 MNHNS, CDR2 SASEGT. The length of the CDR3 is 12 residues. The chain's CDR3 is CATSTGNEKLFF. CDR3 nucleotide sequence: TGTGCCACGTCCACGGGTAATGAAAAACTGTTTTTT.

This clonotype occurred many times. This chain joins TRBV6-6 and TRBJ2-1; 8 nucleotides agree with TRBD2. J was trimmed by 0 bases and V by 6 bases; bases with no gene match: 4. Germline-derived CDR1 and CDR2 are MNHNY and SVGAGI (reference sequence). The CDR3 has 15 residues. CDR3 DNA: TGTGCCAGCAGCAACCGGGGGGGCTCCTACAATGAGCAGTTCTTC. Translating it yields CASSNRGGSYNEQFF.

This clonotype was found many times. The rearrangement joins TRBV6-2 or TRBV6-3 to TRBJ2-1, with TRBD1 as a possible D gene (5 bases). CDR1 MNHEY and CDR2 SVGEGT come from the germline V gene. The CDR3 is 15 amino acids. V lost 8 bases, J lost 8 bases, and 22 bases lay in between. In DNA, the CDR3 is TGTGCCAGCCCCATAGGGGTTCGCACACTGTATGAGCAGTTCTTC. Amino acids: CASPIGVRTLYEQFF.

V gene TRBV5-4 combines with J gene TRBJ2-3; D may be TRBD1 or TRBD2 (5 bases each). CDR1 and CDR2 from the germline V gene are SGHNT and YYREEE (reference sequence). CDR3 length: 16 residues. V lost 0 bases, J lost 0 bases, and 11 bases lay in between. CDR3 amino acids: CASSLDVGASTDTQYF. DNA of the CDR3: TGTGCCAGCAGCTTGGATGTCGGGGCAAGCACAGATACGCAGTATTTT.

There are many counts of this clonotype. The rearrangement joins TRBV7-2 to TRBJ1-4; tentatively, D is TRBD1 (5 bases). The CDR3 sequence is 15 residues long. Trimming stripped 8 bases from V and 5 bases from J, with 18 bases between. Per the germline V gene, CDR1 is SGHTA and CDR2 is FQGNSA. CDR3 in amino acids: CASSLTGRWNEKLFF. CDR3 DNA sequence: TGTGCCAGCTCCCTTACAGGACGTTGGAATGAAAAACTGTTTTTT.

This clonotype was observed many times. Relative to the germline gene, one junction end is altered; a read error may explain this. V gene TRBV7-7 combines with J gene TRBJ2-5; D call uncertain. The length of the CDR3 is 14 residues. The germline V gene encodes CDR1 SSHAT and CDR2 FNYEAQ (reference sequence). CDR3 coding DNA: TGTGCTAGCAGCTTAGAGCACGGGTTGGAGACCCAGTACTTC. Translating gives CASSLEHGLETQYF.

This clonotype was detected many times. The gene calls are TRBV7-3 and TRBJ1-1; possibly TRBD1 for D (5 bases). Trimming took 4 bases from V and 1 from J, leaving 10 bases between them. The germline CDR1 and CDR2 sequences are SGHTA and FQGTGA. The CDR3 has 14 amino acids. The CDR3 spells CASSSGAGNTEAFF. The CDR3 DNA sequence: TGTGCCAGCAGCTCCGGGGCAGGGAACACTGAAGCTTTCTTT. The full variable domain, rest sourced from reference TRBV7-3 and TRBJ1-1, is GAGVSQTPSNKVTEKGKYVELRCDPISGHTALYWYRQSLGQGPEFLIYFQGTGAADDSGLPNDRFFAVRPEGSVSTLKIQRTERGDSAVYLCASSSGAGNTEAFFGQGTRLTVV.

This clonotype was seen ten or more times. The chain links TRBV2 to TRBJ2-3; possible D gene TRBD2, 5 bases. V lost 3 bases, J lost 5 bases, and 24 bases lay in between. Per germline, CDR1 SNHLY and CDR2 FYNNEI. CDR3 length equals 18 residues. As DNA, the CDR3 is TGTGCCAGCAGTGACTTGGGCGGGTTAGACCGTATCGGAGATACGCAGTATTTT. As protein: CASSDLGGLDRIGDTQYF.

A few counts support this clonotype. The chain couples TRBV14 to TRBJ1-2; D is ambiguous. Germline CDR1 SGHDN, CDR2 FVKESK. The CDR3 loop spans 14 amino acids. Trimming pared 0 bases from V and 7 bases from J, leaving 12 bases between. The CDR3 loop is CASSQDPGRVGYTF. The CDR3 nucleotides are TGTGCCAGCAGCCAAGATCCCGGAAGGGTTGGCTACACCTTC.